These 31 T cell receptor beta chains were sequenced from one sample in a study of beta chain features in type 1 diabetes. Every bit of the isolated RNA underwent reverse transcription, so sequencing read expressed TCRB transcripts. Assay used: immunoSEQ multiplex PCR; TCRdb lists only in-frame clones, some missing. The sample lists 300,000 or so clones, around 7.6% seen once, with 0.44% in the top ten. Sample: central memory CD4+ T cells from blood. These receptors were taken from a woman aged 18-35 years in good health.

A few counts support this clone. The rearrangement links TRBV10-3 to TRBJ2-1; TRBD1 agrees at 9 bases. Unmatched junction bases numbered 5, after V lost 0 bases and J lost 8 bases. The germline gives CDR1 ENHRY, CDR2 SYGVKD. The CDR3 runs to 15 residues. CDR3 nucleotide sequence: TGTGCCATCAGTGAGTCCCAACAGGGGGCCTATGAGCAGTTCTTC. Protein product: CAISESQQGAYEQFF.

The CDR3 DNA reads as TGTGCCAGCAGCTTAGACTCGAGCTCCTACAATGAGCAGTTCTTC. Translated: CASSLDSSSYNEQFF. V and J are TRBV7-2 and TRBJ2-1; D not certain. The CDR3 spans 15 residues. The germline V gene has CDR1 SGHTA and CDR2 FQGNSA. Trimming took off 1 base at V and 0 bases at J, with 7 bases between the two ends.

For this clone: A read error may produce the germline difference seen at one junction end. The chain is built from TRBV7-9 and TRBJ2-1; TRBD1 agrees at 7 bases. Per germline, CDR1 SEHNR and CDR2 FQNEAQ (reference sequence). The CDR3 is 17 residues long. CDR3 loop: CASRLGFAAGGYNEQFF. The CDR3 coding sequence is TGTGCCAGCCGCTTAGGGTTTGCGGCAGGGGGTTACAATGAGCAGTTCTTC.

This clone was observed a few times. The rearrangement joins TRBV2 to TRBJ1-1; D not certain. This CDR3 has 13 residues. Germline CDR1 SNHLY, CDR2 FYNNEI. V lost 7 bases and J lost 0, with 9 bases in between. This chain's CDR3 is CASTENMNTEAFF. CDR3 sequence (DNA): TGTGCCAGCACGGAAAACATGAACACTGAAGCTTTCTTT.

Concerning this clone itself: The same CDR3 arises from other DNA sequences in this sample as well. The rearrangement joins TRBV18 to TRBJ1-2, with D unclear. Germline CDR1 is KGHSH and CDR2 is LQKENI. Between the trimmed V and J ends, which lost 2 bases and 5 bases, there was a span of 6 bases. The CDR3 runs 12 residues. The CDR3 bases are TGTGCCAGCTCACCAGGGGAATATGGCTACACCTTC. It encodes CASSPGEYGYTF.

The table lists this clone with a few counts. The chain carries TRBV7-2 and TRBJ2-3; 7 positions match TRBD2. Germline loops: CDR1 SGHTA, CDR2 FQGNSA. V shed 5 bases and J 1 base; nucleotides not matched to a gene: 12. CDR3 length: 17 residues. DNA of the CDR3: TGTGCCAGCAGCCTCCGAGTTCGGCTAGCGGGCACAGATACGCAGTATTTT. It specifies CASSLRVRLAGTDTQYF. Full variable domain (missing parts from reference TRBV7-2 and TRBJ2-3): GAGVSQSPSNKVTEKGKDVELRCDPISGHTALYWYRQSLGQGLEFLIYFQGNSAPDKSGLPSDRFSAERTGGSVSTLTIQRTQQEDSAVYLCASSLRVRLAGTDTQYFGPGTRLTVL.

This sequence joins TRBV6-1 and TRBJ1-2; possible D gene TRBD1, 5 bases. Between the trimmed V and J ends, which lost 2 bases and 7 bases, there was a span of 11 bases. This CDR3 contains 13 residues. Germline V gene data show CDR1 as MNHNS and CDR2 as SASEGT. This CDR3 is CASSESRGGGYTF. Here the CDR3 DNA reads TGTGCCAGCAGTGAAAGTAGGGGAGGTGGCTACACCTTC.

This clone was picked up many times. This same CDR3 is encoded by further DNA sequences in the sample. The chain has TRBV2 and TRBJ1-2; D may be TRBD1 (5 bases). Germline V gives CDR1 SNHLY, CDR2 FYNNEI. The V end lost 5 bases, the J end lost 1 base, and 8 bases lay between the germline ends. This CDR3 is 13 amino acids long. In DNA form, the CDR3 reads TGTGCCAGCAGTCCTGACAGTAACTATGGCTACACCTTC. This codes for CASSPDSNYGYTF.

There are a few counts of this clone. V is TRBV5-4 and J is TRBJ2-3; 8 bases agree with TRBD2. Germline CDR1 reads SGHNT; CDR2 reads YYREEE (reference sequence). With V trimmed by 0 bases and J by 1 base, 4 bases remained unmatched. The CDR3 is 16 amino acids. The CDR3 bases are TGTGCCAGCAGCTTGGGGGCGGGAGGCCGCACAGATACGCAGTATTTT. Residues: CASSLGAGGRTDTQYF.

This clone was counted at least ten times. Other nucleotide sequences from this sample produce the same CDR3. This chain links TRBV5-4 with TRBJ2-5; D uncertain. The CDR3 is made up of 13 amino acids. CDR1 and CDR2 from the germline V gene are SGHNT and YYREEE (reference sequence). The V end lost 1 base, the J end lost 2 bases, and 6 bases lay between the germline ends. This CDR3 reads CASSLTEQETQYF. CDR3 bases: TGTGCCAGCAGCTTGACGGAGCAAGAGACCCAGTACTTC.

This clone was counted between two and nine times. The chain is built from TRBV28 and TRBJ2-5; D ambiguous. Germline V gene lookup returns CDR1 MDHEN and CDR2 SYDVKM. The CDR3 consists of 12 residues. Trimming cost V 5 bases and J 4 bases, with 8 bases left between them. CDR3 DNA: TGTGCCAGCAGTAAAATTGTAGAGACCCAGTACTTC. Translation gives CASSKIVETQYF. Drawing the rest from reference TRBV28 and TRBJ2-5, the complete variable domain is DVKVTQSSRYLVKRTGEKVFLECVQDMDHENMFWYRQDPGLGLRLIYFSYDVKMKEKGDIPEGYSVSREKKERFSLILESASTNQTSMYLCASSKIVETQYFGPGTRLLVL.

This clone was detected once. V usage is TRBV5-4 and J usage is TRBJ2-1; unclear D gene. CDR3 length: 12 residues. Deletions cut 4 bases from V and 15 bases from J, with 17 bases between. Per germline, CDR1 SGHNT and CDR2 YYREEE (reference sequence). The CDR3 nucleotides are TGTGCCAGCAGCCAAACCCGGGCAGTTCTGTTCTTC. It translates to CASSQTRAVLFF.

This clone has only a few counts. The chain employs TRBV15 and TRBJ2-7, with D possibly TRBD2 on 5 matching bases. From germline, CDR1 is LNHNV and CDR2 YYDKDF (reference sequence). V was clipped by 0 bases and J by 5 bases, with 14 bases between them. The CDR3 sequence is 15 residues long. For the CDR3, the DNA is TGTGCCACCAGCAGAGATCGGGTCTGGCGGGACGAGCAGTACTTC. This translates into CATSRDRVWRDEQYF.

Only a few counts were recorded for this clone. The gene calls are TRBV10-2 and TRBJ1-1; 7 bases fit TRBD1. This CDR3 comprises 17 residues. V gave up 10 bases and J gave up 0 bases; unmatched junction bases: 17. Germline CDR1 reads WSHSY; CDR2 reads SAAADI. CDR3 DNA: TGCGCCACTGGAGGGGGCACAGGGGAGTTGGTGAACACTGAAGCTTTCTTT. This encodes CATGGGTGELVNTEAFF.

The table lists this clone with a few counts. The chain recombines TRBV4-2 with TRBJ2-3; 9 bases map to TRBD2. V dropped 0 bases and J dropped 2; count of bases not matched to a gene: 12. CDR1 LGHNA and CDR2 YNFKEQ come from the germline V gene. The CDR3 is 19 residues long. The CDR3 region is CASSQENSGTSSTTDTQYF. The CDR3 region has the DNA TGTGCCAGCAGCCAAGAAAACTCCGGGACTAGCAGCACCACAGATACGCAGTATTTT.

In DNA, the CDR3 is TGTGCCAGTACCGGGATTCGGAATTCACCCCTCCACTTT. This codes for CASTGIRNSPLHF. This sequence joins TRBV19 and TRBJ1-6; no clear D gene. The V end lost 7 bases, the J end lost 7 bases, and 11 bases lay between the germline ends. CDR1 is LNHDA, CDR2 SQIVND, per germline (reference sequence). The CDR3 totals 13 residues.

The CDR3 coding sequence is TGTGCCAGCAGGCCTGCGGGCAGGAACACTGAAGCTTTCTTT. Protein product: CASRPAGRNTEAFF. V usage is TRBV6-1 and J usage is TRBJ1-1; D gene unclear. This CDR3 spans 14 amino acids. V gave up 6 bases and J gave up 1 base, with 12 bases separating them. Germline-derived CDR1 and CDR2 are MNHNS and SASEGT.

The chain carries TRBV7-2 and TRBJ2-7, with 8 bases lining up with TRBD2. J was trimmed by 2 bases and V by 3 bases; bases with no gene match: 6. Germline assignment: CDR1 SGHTA and CDR2 FQGNSA. This CDR3 region has 15 residues. The CDR3 coding sequence is TGTGCCAGCAGCTTGTTTAGCGGGACCCCCTACGAGCAGTACTTC. Translating gives CASSLFSGTPYEQYF. The variable domain in full, with the rest retrieved from reference TRBV7-2 and TRBJ2-7, is GAGVSQSPSNKVTEKGKDVELRCDPISGHTALYWYRQSLGQGLEFLIYFQGNSAPDKSGLPSDRFSAERTGGSVSTLTIQRTQQEDSAVYLCASSLFSGTPYEQYFGPGTRLTVT.

V is TRBV7-9 and J is TRBJ1-1, with D possibly being TRBD1 (5 bases). The CDR3 sequence is 14 residues long. Germline V gene sequence: CDR1 SEHNR, CDR2 FQNEAQ (reference sequence). V was cut by 2 bases and J by 5 bases, with 12 bases left in between. The DNA for the CDR3 is TGTGCCAGCAGCTTACAGGGAATAGGAACTGAAGCTTTCTTT. Its protein is CASSLQGIGTEAFF.

This clone was detected a few times. The V gene is TRBV18, the J gene TRBJ2-3, with D tentatively TRBD1 or TRBD2 (5 bases each). In germline, CDR1 is KGHSH, CDR2 LQKENI. The V end lost 3 bases, the J end lost 1 base, and 11 bases lay between the germline ends. CDR3 size: 15 residues. Written as DNA, the CDR3 is TGTGCCAGCTCACCCGACGTGGGGGGCACAGATACGCAGTATTTT. Its protein product is CASSPDVGGTDTQYF.

The chain is built from TRBV7-6 and TRBJ2-5, with D hard to call. The V end was cut by 5 bases, the J end by 2 bases, with 6 bases between. Germline loops: CDR1 SGHVS, CDR2 FNYEAQ. CDR3 length: 12 residues. The CDR3 sequence: CASSLGQETQYF. CDR3 DNA sequence: TGTGCCAGCAGCCTAGGGCAAGAGACCCAGTACTTC. The full variable domain, its missing parts supplied by reference TRBV7-6 and TRBJ2-5, is GAGVSQSPRYKVTKRGQDVALRCDPISGHVSLYWYRQALGQGPEFLTYFNYEAQQDKSGLPNDRFSAERPEGSISTLTIQRTEQRDSAMYRCASSLGQETQYFGPGTRLLVL.

This clone has only a few counts. The J gene is TRBJ2-1, the V gene TRBV19; D is ambiguous. The V gene lost 1 base and the J gene lost 9 bases, with 16 bases spanning the gap. The CDR3 consists of 15 residues. The germline CDR1 and CDR2 sequences are LNHDA and SQIVND (reference sequence). The CDR3 bases are TGTGCCAGTAGTATAGTGGCCCATAAAGGGTCTGAGCAGTTCTTC. It specifies CASSIVAHKGSEQFF.

The chain recombines TRBV15 with TRBJ1-5; no clear D. There are 13 residues in the CDR3. Germline V gene sequence: CDR1 LNHNV, CDR2 YYDKDF (reference sequence). V dropped 10 bases and J dropped 1 base, with 11 bases sitting between them. CDR3 in DNA: TGTGCCAGTTCAGGCGGGAGCAATCAGCCCCAGCATTTT. Protein: CASSGGSNQPQHF. The full variable domain, rest sourced from reference TRBV15 and TRBJ1-5, is DAMVIQNPRYQVTQFGKPVTLSCSQTLNHNVMYWYQQKSSQAPKLLFHYYDKDFNNEADTPDNFQSRRPNTSFCFLDIRSPGLGDTAMYLCASSGGSNQPQHFGDGTRLSIL.

A few counts support this clone. V usage is TRBV29-1 and J usage is TRBJ2-7; 7 nucleotides align to TRBD1. The V segment lost 4 bases and the J segment 3 bases; nucleotides outside the gene matches: 9. Germline-derived CDR1 and CDR2 are SQVTM and ANQGSEA. This CDR3 is 14 amino acids long. In DNA form, the CDR3 reads TGCAGCGTTGTATCGGCAGGGGGTATCTACGAGCAGTACTTC. Residues: CSVVSAGGIYEQYF.

This clone was observed a few times. The V gene is TRBV7-2, the J gene TRBJ1-1; possible D gene TRBD1, 5 bases. Germline V gene lookup returns CDR1 SGHTA and CDR2 FQGNSA. The CDR3 runs 16 residues. Trimming took 1 base from V and 0 from J, leaving 12 bases between them. The CDR3 nucleotides are TGTGCCAGCAGCTTAGTAGGGGCGGTTATGAACACTGAAGCTTTCTTT. This translates into CASSLVGAVMNTEAFF.

This clone has just a few counts. The rearrangement joins TRBV4-2 to TRBJ1-4, with 8 bases that match TRBD1. After removal of 4 bases from V and 6 bases from J, the junction contained 7 bases not matched to a gene. The germline V gene has CDR1 LGHNA and CDR2 YNFKEQ. The CDR3 is 15 residues long. This CDR3 is CASSLRTGRDEKLFF. The CDR3 DNA sequence: TGTGCCAGCAGCCTCAGGACAGGGCGGGATGAAAAACTGTTTTTT.

This chain uses TRBV4-3 with TRBJ2-6, with D possibly being TRBD1 or TRBD2 (5 bases each). This CDR3 has 16 amino acids. V shed 0 bases and J shed 3 bases, with 9 bases lying between them. CDR1 and CDR2 from the germline V gene are LGHNA and YSLEER. CDR3 protein: CASSQDGGYGANVLTF. CDR3 coding DNA: TGCGCCAGCAGCCAAGATGGGGGTTATGGGGCCAACGTCCTGACTTTC.

The rearrangement joins TRBV4-3 to TRBJ2-4, with D perhaps matching TRBD2 (5 bases). CDR3 length: 14 residues. CDR1 and CDR2 from the germline V gene are LGHNA and YSLEER. The germline V and J ends were trimmed by 1 base and 11 bases, with 15 bases remaining between them. The CDR3 nucleotides are TGCGCCAGCAGCCAAGGGGAGAGAGGGTCGCTTCAGTACTTC. It is translated as CASSQGERGSLQYF.

In its sample, this clone was seen many times. V gene TRBV7-2 combines with J gene TRBJ1-1; TRBD1 is a possible D gene (6 bases). Germline V gene lookup returns CDR1 SGHTA and CDR2 FQGNSA. The CDR3 covers 15 residues. Deletions cut 1 base from V and 4 bases from J, with 13 bases between. CDR3 protein: CASSLVSGETTEAFF. DNA for the CDR3: TGTGCCAGCAGCTTAGTGTCAGGGGAGACCACTGAAGCTTTCTTT.

The sample holds a few counts of this clone. The V and J genes are TRBV5-6 and TRBJ2-7; 7 bases are a match to TRBD2. CDR1 is SGHDT, CDR2 YYEEEE, per germline. Trimming removed 2 bases from V and 4 bases from J; junction bases left unmatched: 6. The CDR3 has 14 amino acids. CDR3 loop: CASSLRAGIYEQYF. CDR3 sequence (DNA): TGTGCCAGCAGCTTAAGAGCGGGAATATACGAGCAGTACTTC.

This clone was seen a few times. The gene calls are TRBV6-5 and TRBJ2-1; 13 positions match TRBD2. The CDR3 length is 15 residues. Germline CDR1 reads MNHEY; CDR2 reads SVGAGI. The V segment lost 6 bases and the J segment 6 bases; nucleotides outside the gene matches: 5. In DNA form, the CDR3 reads TGTGCCAGCAGCTATACTAGCGGGAGGGTCAATGAGCAGTTCTTC. Translation: CASSYTSGRVNEQFF.